The 9 T cell receptor beta chains below come from one sample, sequenced in a study of CDR3 diversity in severe acne (dated by TCRdb to between 2019 and 2020). The library was obtained by PCR. Sequenced on an Illumina HiSeq 2000. TCRdb itself trimmed the public reads at Q25 with fastp, ran MiXCR and retained productive beta chains. Here each entry gathers all rows of one CDR3 protein and keeps the most common genes and DNA. The sample profile shows tens of thousands of distinct CDR3 sequences; 49% of them were found once. The ten largest clones add up to roughly 12% of the sample. Sequenced input: blood. The receptors shown here come from a male donor with severe acne vulgaris.

The rearrangement links TRBV28 to TRBJ1-1; D perhaps matches TRBD1 (6 bases). The germline CDR1 and CDR2 sequences are MDHEN and SYDVKM. This CDR3 region has 12 residues. Trimming took 8 bases from V and 2 from J, leaving 9 bases between them. This CDR3 reads CASLDSNTEAFF. In DNA form, the CDR3 reads TGTGCCAGCCTGGACAGCAACACTGAAGCTTTCTTT.

The chain has TRBV25-1 and TRBJ1-2; tentatively, D is TRBD1 (6 bases). V was pared by 4 bases and J by 0 bases, with 18 bases between. Germline V lookup: CDR1 MGHDK, CDR2 SYGVNS. CDR3 length equals 17 residues. This CDR3 reads CASSGRPGHGPNYGYTF. The DNA for the CDR3 is TGTGCCAGCAGTGGGCGGCCGGGACACGGACCTAACTATGGCTACACCTTC.

V and J are TRBV7-2 and TRBJ1-1, with D unresolved. Trimming removed 1 base from V and 5 bases from J, with 14 bases in between. The CDR3 is 15 residues long. The germline V gene has CDR1 SGHTA and CDR2 FQGNSA. CDR3 residues: CASSLGSGVATEAFF. The CDR3 bases are TGTGCCAGCAGCTTAGGGAGTGGGGTTGCGACTGAAGCTTTCTTT. The variable domain in full, completed from reference TRBV7-2 and TRBJ1-1, reads GAGVSQSPSNKVTEKGKDVELRCDPISGHTALYWYRQSLGQGLEFLIYFQGNSAPDKSGLPSDRFSAERTGGSVSTLTIQRTQQEDSAVYLCASSLGSGVATEAFFGQGTRLTVV.

This clonotype was seen more than once but under ten times. J is TRBJ1-5 and V is TRBV20-1; weak D call: TRBD1 (5 bases). Deletions cut 4 bases from V and 3 bases from J, with 19 bases between. This CDR3 has 16 residues. Germline loops: CDR1 DFQATT, CDR2 SNEGSKA (reference sequence). CDR3: CSATKGRQGNNQPQHF. CDR3 DNA: TGCAGTGCTACTAAGGGACGGCAAGGAAACAATCAGCCCCAGCATTTT.

The chain employs TRBV9 and TRBJ2-5; perhaps TRBD1 as D (5 bases). Trimming cost V 4 bases and J 4 bases, with 17 bases left between them. Per germline, CDR1 SGDLS and CDR2 YYNGEE. The CDR3 length is 15 residues. CDR3 sequence (DNA): TGTGCCAGCAGCCCCCGTCTCTGGGGCAGAGAGACCCAGTACTTC. Its protein product is CASSPRLWGRETQYF. Combining the CDR3 with reference TRBV9 and TRBJ2-5 gives the whole variable domain DSGVTQTPKHLITATGQRVTLRCSPRSGDLSVYWYQQSLDQGLQFLIQYYNGEERAKGNILERFSAQQFPDLHSELNLSSLELGDSALYFCASSPRLWGRETQYFGPGTRLLVL.

The chain recombines TRBV12-3 or TRBV12-4 with TRBJ2-7; the match to TRBD1 covers 7 bases. The CDR3 runs to 15 residues. V was clipped by 5 bases and J by 9 bases; unmatched bases: 16. CDR3 sequence: CASSPSGTVGRGQYF. Here the CDR3 DNA reads TGTGCCAGCAGTCCCTCCGGGACAGTAGGCCGAGGGCAGTACTTC.

This chain connects TRBV7-9 to TRBJ2-3; 7 bases line up with TRBD1. Looked up from germline, CDR1 is SEHNR and CDR2 is FQNEAQ (reference sequence). Trimming at V came to 8 bases and at J to 4 bases, leaving 6 bases not matched to a gene. The CDR3 length is 13 residues. CDR3 sequence reads: CASEGGQSDTQYF. CDR3 DNA: TGTGCCAGCGAAGGGGGACAGTCAGATACGCAGTATTTT.

The chain couples TRBV10-3 to TRBJ1-2; D not resolved. V shed 0 bases and J shed 8 bases, with 13 bases lying between them. Germline V gene lookup returns CDR1 ENHRY and CDR2 SYGVKD. This CDR3 is built from 14 residues. The CDR3 reads CAISESGLAGGYTF. The CDR3 DNA follows: TGTGCCATCAGTGAGTCAGGACTTGCTGGCGGCTACACCTTC.

This clonotype is categorized as medium-sized. This chain links TRBV20-1 with TRBJ2-1; 7 nucleotides line up with TRBD2. Trimming removed 1 base from V and 3 bases from J; junction bases left unmatched: 6. Looked up from germline, CDR1 is DFQATT and CDR2 is SNEGSKA (reference sequence). CDR3 length equals 15 residues. The CDR3 region has the DNA TGCAGTGCTAGAGCTAGCGGAGAGAGCTACAATGAGCAGTTCTTC. This encodes CSARASGESYNEQFF.